This T cell receptor beta chain was observed in a study of cytotoxic CD8 clonotypes in ibrutinib-treated CLL. Background on the study: Responses: approximately 25 partial, 2 complete; after median around 70 months, about 15 stayed remitted, approximately twelve progressed. Regarding the study as a whole: At baseline, clonality was higher than in age-matched healthy donors and correlated with CD8+ counts.

Clones were read by immunoSEQ multiplex PCR, and TCRdb kept only the in-frame ones, dropping some. The data contain around 50,000 clones, around 60% of them seen just once; the ten biggest clones take up roughly 21%. Germline assignment: CDR1 SGHTA and CDR2 FQGNSA. Trimming removed 1 base at V and 5 bases at J, with 10 bases between. CDR3 length: 14 amino acids. Approximately 1.8 micrograms of genomic DNA came from cryopreserved PBMCs for TCR beta libraries. In regard to this clone: Its antigen is not known.

V is TRBV7-2 and J is TRBJ2-3; D is ambiguous. The sequence was collected from a human donor with chronic lymphocytic leukemia. The sequencing used PBMCs, collected after 24 months of ibrutinib treatment. The CDR3 reads CASSLVRYGDTQYF. DNA of the CDR3: TGTGCCAGCAGCTTAGTCCGCTACGGAGATACGCAGTATTTT.